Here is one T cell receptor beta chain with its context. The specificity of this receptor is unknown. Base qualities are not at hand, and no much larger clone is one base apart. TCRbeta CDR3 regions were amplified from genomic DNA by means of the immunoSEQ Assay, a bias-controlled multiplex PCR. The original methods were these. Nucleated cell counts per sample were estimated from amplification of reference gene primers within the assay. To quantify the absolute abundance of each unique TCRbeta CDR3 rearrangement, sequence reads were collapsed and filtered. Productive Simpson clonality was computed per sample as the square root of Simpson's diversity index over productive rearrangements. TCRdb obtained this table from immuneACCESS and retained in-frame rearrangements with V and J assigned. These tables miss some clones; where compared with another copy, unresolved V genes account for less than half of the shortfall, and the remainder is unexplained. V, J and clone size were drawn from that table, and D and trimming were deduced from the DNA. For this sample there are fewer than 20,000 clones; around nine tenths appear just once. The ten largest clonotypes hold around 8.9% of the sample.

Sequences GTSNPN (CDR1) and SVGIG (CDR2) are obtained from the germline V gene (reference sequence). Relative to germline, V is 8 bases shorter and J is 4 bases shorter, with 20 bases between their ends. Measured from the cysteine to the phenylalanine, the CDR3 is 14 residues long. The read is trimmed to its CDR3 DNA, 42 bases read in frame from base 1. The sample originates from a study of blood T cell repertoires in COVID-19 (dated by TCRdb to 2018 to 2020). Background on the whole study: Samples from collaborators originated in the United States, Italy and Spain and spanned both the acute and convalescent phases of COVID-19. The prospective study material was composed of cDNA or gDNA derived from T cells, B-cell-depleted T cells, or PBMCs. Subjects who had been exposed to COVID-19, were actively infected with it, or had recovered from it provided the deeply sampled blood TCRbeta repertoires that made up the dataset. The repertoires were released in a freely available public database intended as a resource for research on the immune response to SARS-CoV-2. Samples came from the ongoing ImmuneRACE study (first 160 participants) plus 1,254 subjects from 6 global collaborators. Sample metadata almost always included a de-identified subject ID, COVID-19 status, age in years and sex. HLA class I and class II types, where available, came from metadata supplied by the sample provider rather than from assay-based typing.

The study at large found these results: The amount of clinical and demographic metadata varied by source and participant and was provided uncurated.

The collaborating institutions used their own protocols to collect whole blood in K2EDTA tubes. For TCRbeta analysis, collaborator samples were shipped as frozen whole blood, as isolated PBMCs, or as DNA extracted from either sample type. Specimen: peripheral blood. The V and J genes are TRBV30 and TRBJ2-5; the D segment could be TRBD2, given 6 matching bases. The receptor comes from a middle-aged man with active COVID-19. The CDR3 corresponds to CAVSGWSVGETQYF. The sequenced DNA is TGTGCCGTAAGCGGGTGGTCGGTGGGAGAGACCCAGTACTTC.